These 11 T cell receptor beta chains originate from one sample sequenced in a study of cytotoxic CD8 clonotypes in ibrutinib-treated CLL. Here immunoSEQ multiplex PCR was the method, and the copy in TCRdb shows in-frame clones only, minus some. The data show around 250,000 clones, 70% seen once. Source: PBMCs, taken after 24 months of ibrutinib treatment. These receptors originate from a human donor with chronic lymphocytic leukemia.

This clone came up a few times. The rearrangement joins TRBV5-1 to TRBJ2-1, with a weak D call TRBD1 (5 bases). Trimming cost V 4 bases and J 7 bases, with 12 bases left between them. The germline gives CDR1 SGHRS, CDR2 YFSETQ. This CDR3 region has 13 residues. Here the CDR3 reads CASSPPGRNEQFF. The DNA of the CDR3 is TGCGCCAGCAGCCCACCAGGGCGGAATGAGCAGTTCTTC.

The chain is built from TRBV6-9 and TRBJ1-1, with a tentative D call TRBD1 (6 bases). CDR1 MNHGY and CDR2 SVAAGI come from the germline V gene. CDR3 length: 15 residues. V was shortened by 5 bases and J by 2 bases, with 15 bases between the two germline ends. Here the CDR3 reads CASSKPTGINTEAFF. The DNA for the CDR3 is TGTGCCAGCAGTAAACCTACAGGGATTAACACTGAAGCTTTCTTT.

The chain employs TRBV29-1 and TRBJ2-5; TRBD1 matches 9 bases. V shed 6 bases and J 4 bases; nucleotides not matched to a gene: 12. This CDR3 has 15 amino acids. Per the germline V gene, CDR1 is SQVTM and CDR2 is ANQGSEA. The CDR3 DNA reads TGCAGCGTCACTACGGACAGGGGTGGAGGAGAGACCCAGTACTTC. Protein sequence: CSVTTDRGGGETQYF.

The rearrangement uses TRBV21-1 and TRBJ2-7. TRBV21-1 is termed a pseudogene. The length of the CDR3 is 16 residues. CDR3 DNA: TGTGCCAGCAGCAAAGAAGCTCGAGGTTCAGGCTACGAGCAGTACTTC. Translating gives CASSKEARGSGYEQYF.

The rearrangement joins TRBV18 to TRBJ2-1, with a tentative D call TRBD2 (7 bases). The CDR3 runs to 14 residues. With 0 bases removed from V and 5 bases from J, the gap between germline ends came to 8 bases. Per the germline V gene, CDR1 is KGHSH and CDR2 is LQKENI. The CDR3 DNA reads TGTGCCAGCTCACCACCAGGGGGGGACAATGAGCAGTTCTTC. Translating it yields CASSPPGGDNEQFF. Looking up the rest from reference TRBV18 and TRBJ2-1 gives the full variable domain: NAGVMQNPRHLVRRRGQEARLRCSPMKGHSHVYWYRQLPEEGLKFMVYLQKENIIDESGMPKERFSAEFPKEGPSILRIQQVVRGDSAAYFCASSPPGGDNEQFFGPGTRLTVL.

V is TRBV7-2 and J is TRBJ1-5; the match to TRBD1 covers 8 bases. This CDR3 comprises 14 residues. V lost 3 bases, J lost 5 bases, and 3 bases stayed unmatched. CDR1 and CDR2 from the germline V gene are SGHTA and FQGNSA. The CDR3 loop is CASSLDRADQPQHF. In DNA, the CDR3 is TGTGCCAGCAGCTTGGACAGGGCGGATCAGCCCCAGCATTTT.

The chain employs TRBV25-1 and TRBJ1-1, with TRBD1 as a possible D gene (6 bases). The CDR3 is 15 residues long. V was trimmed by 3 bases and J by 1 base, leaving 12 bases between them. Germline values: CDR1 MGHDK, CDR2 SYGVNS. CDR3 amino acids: CASSELNRENTEAFF. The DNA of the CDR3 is TGTGCCAGCAGTGAGTTGAACAGGGAGAACACTGAAGCTTTCTTT. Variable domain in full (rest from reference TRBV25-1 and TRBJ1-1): EADIYQTPRYLVIGTGKKITLECSQTMGHDKMYWYQQDPGMELHLIHYSYGVNSTEKGDLSSESTVSRIRTEHFPLTLESARPSHTSQYLCASSELNRENTEAFFGQGTRLTVV.

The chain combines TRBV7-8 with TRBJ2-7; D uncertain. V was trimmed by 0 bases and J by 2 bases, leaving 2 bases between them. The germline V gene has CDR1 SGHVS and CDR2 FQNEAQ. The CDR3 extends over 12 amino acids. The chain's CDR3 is CASSLAPYEQYF. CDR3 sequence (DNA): TGTGCCAGCAGCTTAGCGCCCTACGAGCAGTACTTC.

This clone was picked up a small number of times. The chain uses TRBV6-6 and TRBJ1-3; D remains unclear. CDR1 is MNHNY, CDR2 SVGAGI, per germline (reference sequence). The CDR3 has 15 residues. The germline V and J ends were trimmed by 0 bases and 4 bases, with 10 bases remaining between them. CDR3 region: CASSYSNVFGNTIYF. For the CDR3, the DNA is TGTGCCAGCAGTTACTCGAATGTATTCGGAAACACCATATATTTT.

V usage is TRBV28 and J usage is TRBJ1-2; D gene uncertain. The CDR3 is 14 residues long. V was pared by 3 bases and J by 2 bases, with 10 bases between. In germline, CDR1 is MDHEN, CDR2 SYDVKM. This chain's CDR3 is CASSLARENYGYTF. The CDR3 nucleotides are TGTGCCAGCAGTTTGGCAAGGGAAAACTATGGCTACACCTTC.

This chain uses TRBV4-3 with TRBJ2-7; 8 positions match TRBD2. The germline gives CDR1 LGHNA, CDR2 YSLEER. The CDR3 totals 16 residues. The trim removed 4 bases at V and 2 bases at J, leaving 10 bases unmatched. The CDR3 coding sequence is TGCGCCAGCAGCCGCATAACGGGACTAGAGGCCTACGAGCAGTACTTC. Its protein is CASSRITGLEAYEQYF.